This T cell receptor beta chain came from a study of T cell responses to AZD1222 COVID-19 vaccine. Study at large: Pooling of second doses given at about 4 or about 12 weeks was done.

About this clone: Its specificity is not known.

Profiling relied on immunoSEQ multiplex PCR, and the TCRdb table lists in-frame clones only, not all of them. Among about 150,000 clones listed, about 90% were seen once. The CDR3 sequence is 15 residues long. Trimming removed 4 bases from V and 2 bases from J, with 14 bases in between. CDR1 is MNHEY and CDR2 is SVGAGI in the germline V gene. Study outcomes and limitations: The number of AZD1222 recipients seropositive at baseline was only 6 or 7.

This TCR derives from an adult in good health. Sequencing used peripheral blood, obtained on day 0 of AZD1222 vaccination. The chain couples TRBV6-5 to TRBJ1-2, with D perhaps TRBD1 (6 bases). The CDR3 reads CASSSEQTGNYGYTF. The CDR3 nucleotides are TGTGCCAGCAGTTCTGAACAAACAGGGAACTATGGCTACACCTTC.